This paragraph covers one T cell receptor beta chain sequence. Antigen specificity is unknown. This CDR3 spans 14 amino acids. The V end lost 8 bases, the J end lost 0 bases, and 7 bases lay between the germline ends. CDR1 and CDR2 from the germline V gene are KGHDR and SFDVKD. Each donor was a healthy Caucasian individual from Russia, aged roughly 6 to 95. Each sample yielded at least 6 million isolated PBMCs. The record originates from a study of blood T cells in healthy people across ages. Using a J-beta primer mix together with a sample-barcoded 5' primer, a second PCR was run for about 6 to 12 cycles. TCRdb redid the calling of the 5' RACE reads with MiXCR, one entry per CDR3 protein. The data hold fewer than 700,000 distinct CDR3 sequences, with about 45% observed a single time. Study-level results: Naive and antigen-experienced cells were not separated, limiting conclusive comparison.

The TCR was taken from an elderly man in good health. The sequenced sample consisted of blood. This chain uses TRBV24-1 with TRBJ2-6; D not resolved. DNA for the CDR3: TGTGCCACCATGGATGGCTCTGGGGCCAACGTCCTGACTTTC. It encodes CATMDGSGANVLTF.